Listed below are T cell receptor beta chains from one sample, sequenced in a study of blood T cell repertoires in COVID-19. The protocol was immunoSEQ multiplex PCR, while the TCRdb copy is restricted to in-frame clones and leaves out a portion. The sample includes approximately 300,000 clones, 75% to 95% seen only once; the top ten take under 7%. The sample consisted of peripheral blood. The receptors come from a woman aged 25 to 39 with COVID-19, enrolled during active disease. The CDR3 runs from the conserved cysteine through the conserved F or W. The order of the fields is CDR3 length, V gene, J gene, clone size, D gene, CDR3 protein, CDR3 DNA. The D gene is left open where the match is weak. Not all rows give a size; the values are once, few, many and, for expanded clones, a class.

>15|TRBV7-2|TRBJ2-7|.|TRBD2
CASSLGSGRTTQQYF
TGTGCCAGCAGCTTAGGCAGCGGGAGGACTACGCAGCAGTACTTC
>16|TRBV27|TRBJ2-1|.|TRBD1
CASRIQGVSAYNEQFF
TGTGCCAGCAGAATACAGGGGGTCAGCGCCTACAATGAGCAGTTCTTC
>14|TRBV5-1|TRBJ1-1|once|TRBD1
CASSWGQKNTEAFF
TGCGCCAGCAGCTGGGGACAGAAAAACACTGAAGCTTTCTTT
>13|TRBV7-2|TRBJ1-1|few|.
CASSSGQNTEAFF
TGTGCCAGCAGCTCAGGACAGAACACTGAAGCTTTCTTT
>15|TRBV10-1|TRBJ2-1|.|.
CASSVRGASGDEQFF
TGCGCCAGCAGTGTAAGGGGGGCTAGCGGTGATGAGCAGTTCTTC
>15|TRBV2|TRBJ2-3|.|.
CASSSDGTSTDTQYF
TGTGCCAGCAGTAGTGATGGGACAAGCACAGATACGCAGTATTTT
>14|TRBV19|TRBJ1-1|.|.
CASSGGGADTEAFF
TGTGCCAGTAGTGGAGGAGGGGCGGACACTGAAGCTTTCTTT
>15|TRBV2|TRBJ2-4|.|TRBD1
CASRGQSLAKNIQYF
TGTGCCAGCAGGGGACAGAGCCTAGCCAAAAACATTCAGTACTTC
>14|TRBV7-9|TRBJ2-7|.|.
CASSLAPTGREQYF
TGTGCCAGCAGCTTAGCCCCGACAGGGAGGGAGCAGTACTTC
>14|TRBV28|TRBJ2-3|.|.
CASSWLQHTDTQYF
TGTGCCAGCAGTTGGCTCCAACACACAGATACGCAGTATTTT
>16|TRBV7-9|TRBJ2-2|.|.
CASSVPGGGGTGELFF
TGTGCCAGCAGCGTCCCAGGGGGCGGGGGCACCGGGGAGCTGTTTTTT
>17|TRBV25-1|TRBJ2-1|.|TRBD2
CASSEFTAGAKYNEQFF
TGTGCCAGCAGTGAATTTACCGCGGGAGCCAAATACAATGAGCAGTTCTTC
>17|TRBV2|TRBJ2-3|.|TRBD1
CASSPIPGQGSPNTQYF
TGTGCCAGCAGTCCCATACCGGGACAGGGGTCTCCAAATACGCAGTATTTT
>12|TRBV3-1/TRBV3-2|TRBJ2-5|.|.
CASSPGPETQYF
TGTGCCAGCAGCCCCGGTCCAGAGACCCAGTACTTC
>16|TRBV4-1|TRBJ2-7|.|.
CASSHPRDTPYYEQYF
TGCGCCAGCAGCCACCCGAGGGACACGCCATACTACGAGCAGTACTTC
>13|TRBV4-1|TRBJ1-2|.|TRBD1
CASSLQGAGSYTF
TGCGCCAGCAGCCTTCAGGGGGCCGGGAGCTACACCTTC
>15|TRBV18|TRBJ1-6|few|.
CASSPQSSYNSPLHF
TGTGCCAGCTCACCACAGAGCTCCTATAATTCACCCCTCCACTTT
>18|TRBV21-1|TRBJ1-3|few|.
CASTIGSRDTVSGNTIYF
TGTGCCAGCACCATAGGGAGTCGGGACACCGTCTCTGGAAACACCATATATTTT
>15|TRBV30|TRBJ1-5|.|TRBD1
CAWSSGGQGDQPQHF
TGTGCCTGGAGTTCGGGTGGACAGGGTGACCAGCCCCAGCATTTT
>18|TRBV18|TRBJ1-2|.|.
CASSPPNPPGSGNYGYTF
TGTGCCAGCTCACCACCGAACCCGCCGGGATCGGGCAACTATGGCTACACCTTC
>15|TRBV24-1|TRBJ1-5|.|TRBD1
CATSDSGQGRQPQHF
TGTGCCACCAGTGATTCTGGACAGGGGCGCCAGCCCCAGCATTTT
>15|TRBV7-2|TRBJ2-3|.|.
CASSLLARSTDTQYF
TGTGCCAGCAGCTTACTAGCGCGAAGCACAGATACGCAGTATTTT
>14|TRBV19|TRBJ2-5|.|TRBD1
CASSTGTGEETQYF
TGTGCCAGTAGTACAGGGACAGGGGAAGAGACCCAGTACTTC
>13|TRBV2|TRBJ1-1|.|TRBD1
CASSRQGNTEAFF
TGTGCCAGCAGCCGACAGGGTAACACTGAAGCTTTCTTT
>14|TRBV30|TRBJ1-6|.|.
CAWSVREGGSPLHF
TGTGCCTGGAGTGTACGTGAGGGCGGCTCACCCCTCCACTTT
>15|TRBV4-1|TRBJ2-5|.|.
CASSLGGRIQETQYF
TGCGCCAGCAGCCTTGGAGGACGGATACAAGAGACCCAGTACTTC
>14|TRBV2|TRBJ2-7|once|TRBD1
CASSVSQGFYEQYF
TGTGCCAGCAGTGTGTCACAGGGGTTCTACGAGCAGTACTTC
>17|TRBV2|TRBJ2-1|.|TRBD2
CASRGLAGGITYNEQFF
TGTGCCAGCAGGGGCCTGGCGGGAGGGATTACCTACAATGAGCAGTTCTTC
>16|TRBV7-2|TRBJ1-3|.|.
CASSLRLSASGNTIYF
TGTGCCAGCAGCTTAAGGCTCAGCGCATCTGGAAACACCATATATTTT
>15|TRBV28|TRBJ1-1|.|TRBD1
CASIMPPDRGTEAFF
TGTGCCAGCATTATGCCCCCGGACAGGGGGACTGAAGCTTTCTTT
>16|TRBV13|TRBJ2-2|.|TRBD2
CASSPRLAGGTGELFF
TGTGCCAGCAGCCCAAGACTAGCGGGAGGTACCGGGGAGCTGTTTTTT
>12|TRBV29-1|TRBJ2-7|once|.
CSVEGLYYEQYF
TGCAGCGTGGAGGGACTTTACTACGAGCAGTACTTC
>16|TRBV19|TRBJ2-3|.|TRBD2
CASSILAGGDTDTQYF
TGTGCCAGTAGTATATTAGCGGGAGGGGACACAGATACGCAGTATTTT
>15|TRBV19|TRBJ1-3|.|.
CASRRPGVSGNTIYF
TGTGCCAGTAGAAGGCCAGGGGTCTCTGGAAACACCATATATTTT
>11|TRBV12-5|TRBJ2-5|.|.
CASGFEETQYF
TGTGCTAGTGGTTTCGAAGAGACCCAGTACTTC
>14|TRBV19|TRBJ2-6|.|.
CASSDTSGANVLTF
TGTGCCAGTAGTGACACCTCTGGGGCCAACGTCCTGACTTTC
>17|TRBV7-2|TRBJ1-5|.|.
CASSPGEGIGGNQPQHF
TGTGCCAGCAGCCCTGGGGAGGGGATAGGGGGCAATCAGCCCCAGCATTTT